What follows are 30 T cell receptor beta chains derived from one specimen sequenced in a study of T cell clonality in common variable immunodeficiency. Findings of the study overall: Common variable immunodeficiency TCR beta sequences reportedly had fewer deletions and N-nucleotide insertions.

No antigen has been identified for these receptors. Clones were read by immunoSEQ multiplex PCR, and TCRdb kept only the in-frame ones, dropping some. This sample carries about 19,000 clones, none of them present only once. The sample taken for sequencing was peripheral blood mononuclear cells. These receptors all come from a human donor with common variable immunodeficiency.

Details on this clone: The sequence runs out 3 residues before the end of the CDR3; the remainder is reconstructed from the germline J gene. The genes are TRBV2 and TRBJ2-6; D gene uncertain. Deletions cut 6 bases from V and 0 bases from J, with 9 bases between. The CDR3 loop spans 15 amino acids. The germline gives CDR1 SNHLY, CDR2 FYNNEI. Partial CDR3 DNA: TGTGCCAGCAGAAACAGAGACTCTGGGGCCAACGTC. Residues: CASRNRDSGANV. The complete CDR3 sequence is CASRNRDSGANVLTF.

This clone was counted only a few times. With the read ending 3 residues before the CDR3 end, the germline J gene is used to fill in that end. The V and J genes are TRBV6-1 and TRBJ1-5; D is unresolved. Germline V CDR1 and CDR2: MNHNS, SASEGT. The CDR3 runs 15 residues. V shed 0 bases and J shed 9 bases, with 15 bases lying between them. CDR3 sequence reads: CASSEALSLPRPQHF. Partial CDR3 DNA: TGTGCCAGCAGTGAAGCTTTGTCGTTACCGCGGCCC.

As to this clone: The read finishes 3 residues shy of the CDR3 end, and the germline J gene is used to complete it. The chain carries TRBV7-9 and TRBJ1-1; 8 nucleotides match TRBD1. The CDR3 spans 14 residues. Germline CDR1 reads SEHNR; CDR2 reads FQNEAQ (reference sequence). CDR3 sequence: CASSLGDRHLGAFF. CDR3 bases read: TGTGCCAGCAGCTTAGGGGACAGGCACCTCGGG.

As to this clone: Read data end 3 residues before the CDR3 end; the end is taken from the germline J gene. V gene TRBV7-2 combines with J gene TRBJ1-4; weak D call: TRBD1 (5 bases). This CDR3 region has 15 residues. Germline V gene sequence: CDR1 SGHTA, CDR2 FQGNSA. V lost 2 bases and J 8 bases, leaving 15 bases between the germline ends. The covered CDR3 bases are TGTGCCAGCAGCTTATCGTGGGGCGCGGTGGAAAAA. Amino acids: CASSLSWGAVEK. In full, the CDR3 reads CASSLSWGAVEKLFF.

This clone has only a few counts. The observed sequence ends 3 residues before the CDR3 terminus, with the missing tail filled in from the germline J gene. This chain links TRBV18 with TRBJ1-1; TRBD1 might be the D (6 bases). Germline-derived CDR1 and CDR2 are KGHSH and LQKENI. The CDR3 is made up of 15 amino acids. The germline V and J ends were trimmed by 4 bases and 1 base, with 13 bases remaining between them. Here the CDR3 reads CASSRTGQQNTEAFF. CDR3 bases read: TGTGCCAGCTCACGAACGGGACAACAGAACACTGAA.

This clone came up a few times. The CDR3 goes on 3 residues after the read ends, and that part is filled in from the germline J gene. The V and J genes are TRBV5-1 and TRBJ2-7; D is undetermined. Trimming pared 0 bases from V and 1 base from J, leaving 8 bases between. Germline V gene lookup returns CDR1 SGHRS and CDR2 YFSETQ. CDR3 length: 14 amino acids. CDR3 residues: CASSLEDTSYEQYF. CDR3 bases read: TGCGCCAGCAGCTTGGAAGACACATCCTACGAG.

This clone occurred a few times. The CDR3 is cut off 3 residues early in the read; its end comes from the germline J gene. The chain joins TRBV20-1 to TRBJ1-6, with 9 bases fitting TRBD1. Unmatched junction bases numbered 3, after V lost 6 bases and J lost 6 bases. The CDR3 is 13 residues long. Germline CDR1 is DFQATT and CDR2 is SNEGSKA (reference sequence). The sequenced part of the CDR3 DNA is TGCAGTGCCCGGACAGGGGCTAATTCACCC. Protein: CSARTGANSP. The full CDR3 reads CSARTGANSPLHF.

The CDR3 loop reads CASSYSRGSDYGYTF. Incomplete CDR3 DNA: TGTGCCAGCAGTTACTCGCGGGGGTCGGACTATGGC. The chain uses TRBV6-2 or TRBV6-3 and TRBJ1-2, with TRBD1 as a possible D gene (5 bases). The read falls 3 residues short of the CDR3 end, and the missing part is taken from the germline J gene. V lost 0 bases to trimming and J lost 3 bases, with 11 bases between them. Per the germline V gene, CDR1 is MNHEY and CDR2 is SVGEGT. This CDR3 has 15 amino acids.

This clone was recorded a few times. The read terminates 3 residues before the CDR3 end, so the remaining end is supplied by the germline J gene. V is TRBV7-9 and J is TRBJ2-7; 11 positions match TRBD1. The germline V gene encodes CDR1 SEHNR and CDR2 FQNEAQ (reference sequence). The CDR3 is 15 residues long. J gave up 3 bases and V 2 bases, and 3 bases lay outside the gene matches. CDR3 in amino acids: CASSLTGTGGYEQYF. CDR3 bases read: TGTGCCAGCAGCTTAACCGGGACAGGGGGCTACGAG. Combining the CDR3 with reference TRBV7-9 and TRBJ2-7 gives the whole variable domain DTGVSQNPRHKITKRGQNVTFRCDPISEHNRLYWYRQTLGQGPEFLTYFQNEAQLEKSRLLSDRFSAERPKGSFSTLEIQRTEQGDSAMYLCASSLTGTGGYEQYFGPGTRLTVT.

This chain's CDR3 is CASSPPVGLRQYF. CDR3 bases read: TGTGCCAGCTCACCACCTGTGGGACTCCGT. This chain connects TRBV18 to TRBJ2-4, with D perhaps TRBD2 (6 bases). The read is 3 residues too short to cover the CDR3 end, so that end is filled in from the germline J gene. The CDR3 loop spans 13 amino acids. Per germline, CDR1 KGHSH and CDR2 LQKENI.

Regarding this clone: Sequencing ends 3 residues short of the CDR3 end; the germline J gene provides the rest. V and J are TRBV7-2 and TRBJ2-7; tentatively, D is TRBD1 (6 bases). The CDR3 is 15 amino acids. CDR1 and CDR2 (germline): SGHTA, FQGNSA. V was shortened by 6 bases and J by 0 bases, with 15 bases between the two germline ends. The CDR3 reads CASSPRTVLSYEQYF. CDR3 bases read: TGTGCCAGCAGTCCACGGACAGTCCTCTCCTACGAG. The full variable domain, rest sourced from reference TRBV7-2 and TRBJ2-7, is GAGVSQSPSNKVTEKGKDVELRCDPISGHTALYWYRQSLGQGLEFLIYFQGNSAPDKSGLPSDRFSAERTGGSVSTLTIQRTQQEDSAVYLCASSPRTVLSYEQYFGPGTRLTVT.

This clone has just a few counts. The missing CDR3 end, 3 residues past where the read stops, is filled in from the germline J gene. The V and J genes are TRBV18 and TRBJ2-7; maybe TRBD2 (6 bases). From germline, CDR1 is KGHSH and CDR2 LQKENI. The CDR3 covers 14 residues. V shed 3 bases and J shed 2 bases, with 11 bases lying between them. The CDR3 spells CASSPGRQPYEQYF. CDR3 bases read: TGTGCCAGCTCACCCGGGAGACAGCCCTACGAG.

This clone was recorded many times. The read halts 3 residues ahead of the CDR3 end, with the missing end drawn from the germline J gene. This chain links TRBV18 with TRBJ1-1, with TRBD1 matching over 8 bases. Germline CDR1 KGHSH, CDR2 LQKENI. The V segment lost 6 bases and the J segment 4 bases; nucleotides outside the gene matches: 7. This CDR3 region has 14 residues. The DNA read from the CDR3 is TGTGCCAGCTCGCGACAGGGGATCGGCACTGAA. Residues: CASSRQGIGTE. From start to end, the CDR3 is CASSRQGIGTEAFF.

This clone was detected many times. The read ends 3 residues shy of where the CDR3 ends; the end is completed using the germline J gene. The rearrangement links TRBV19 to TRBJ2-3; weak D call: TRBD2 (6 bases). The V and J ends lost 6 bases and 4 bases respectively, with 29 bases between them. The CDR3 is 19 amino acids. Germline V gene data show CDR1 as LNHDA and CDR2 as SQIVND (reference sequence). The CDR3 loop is CASRKKRRTQPGLPDTQYF. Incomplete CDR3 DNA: TGTGCCAGTAGAAAAAAAAGGAGGACCCAGCCGGGACTCCCAGATACG.

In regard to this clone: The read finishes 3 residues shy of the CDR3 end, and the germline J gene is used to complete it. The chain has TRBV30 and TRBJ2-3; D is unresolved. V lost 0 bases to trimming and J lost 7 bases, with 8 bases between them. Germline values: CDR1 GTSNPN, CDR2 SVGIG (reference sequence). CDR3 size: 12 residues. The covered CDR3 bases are TGTGCCTGGAGTGTACTTGAGAATACG. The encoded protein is CAWSVLENT. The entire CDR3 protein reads CAWSVLENTQYF.

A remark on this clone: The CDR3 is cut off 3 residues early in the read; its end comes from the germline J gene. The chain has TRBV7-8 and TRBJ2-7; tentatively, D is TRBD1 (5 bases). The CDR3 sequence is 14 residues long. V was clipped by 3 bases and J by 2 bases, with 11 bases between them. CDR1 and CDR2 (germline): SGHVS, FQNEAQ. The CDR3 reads CASSLTDITYEQYF. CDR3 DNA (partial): TGTGCCAGCAGCTTGACAGACATCACCTACGAG.

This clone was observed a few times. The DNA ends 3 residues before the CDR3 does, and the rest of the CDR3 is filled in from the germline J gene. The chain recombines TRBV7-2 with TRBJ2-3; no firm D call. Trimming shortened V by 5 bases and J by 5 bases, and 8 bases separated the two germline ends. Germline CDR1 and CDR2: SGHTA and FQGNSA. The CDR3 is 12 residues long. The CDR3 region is CASSPSGDTQYF. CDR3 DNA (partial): TGTGCCAGCAGCCCCTCGGGAGATACG.

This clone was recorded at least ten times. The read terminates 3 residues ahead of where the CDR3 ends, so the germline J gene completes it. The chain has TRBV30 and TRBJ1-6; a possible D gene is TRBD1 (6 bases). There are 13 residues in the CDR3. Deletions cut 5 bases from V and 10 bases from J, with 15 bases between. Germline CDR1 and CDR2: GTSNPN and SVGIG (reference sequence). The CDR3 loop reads CAWGGHSGSPLHF. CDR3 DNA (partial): TGTGCCTGGGGGGGACATTCAGGATCACCC.

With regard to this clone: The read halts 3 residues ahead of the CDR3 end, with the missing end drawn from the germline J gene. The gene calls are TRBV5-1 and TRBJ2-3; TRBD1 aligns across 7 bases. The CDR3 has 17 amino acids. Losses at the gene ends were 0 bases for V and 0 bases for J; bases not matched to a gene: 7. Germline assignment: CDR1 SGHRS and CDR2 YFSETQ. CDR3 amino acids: CASSLGQTGSSTDTQYF. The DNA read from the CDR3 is TGCGCCAGCAGCTTGGGGCAGACAGGGTCTAGCACAGATACG.

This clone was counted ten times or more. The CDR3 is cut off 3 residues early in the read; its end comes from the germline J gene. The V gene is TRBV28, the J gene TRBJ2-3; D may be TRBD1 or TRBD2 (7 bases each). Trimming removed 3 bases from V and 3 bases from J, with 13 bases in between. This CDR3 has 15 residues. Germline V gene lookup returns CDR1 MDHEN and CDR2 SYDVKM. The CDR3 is CASSLGGGITDTQYF. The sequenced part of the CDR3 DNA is TGTGCCAGCAGTTTGGGAGGGGGCATTACAGATACG.

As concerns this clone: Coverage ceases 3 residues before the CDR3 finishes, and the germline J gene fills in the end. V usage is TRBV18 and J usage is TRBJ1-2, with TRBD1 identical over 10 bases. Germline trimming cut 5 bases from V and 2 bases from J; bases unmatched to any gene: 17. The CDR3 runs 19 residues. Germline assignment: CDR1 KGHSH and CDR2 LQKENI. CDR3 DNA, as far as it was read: TGTGCCAGCTCATGGCGAACCCCCGGGACAGGGGACCAAAACTATGGC. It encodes CASSWRTPGTGDQNYG. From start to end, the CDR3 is CASSWRTPGTGDQNYGYTF.

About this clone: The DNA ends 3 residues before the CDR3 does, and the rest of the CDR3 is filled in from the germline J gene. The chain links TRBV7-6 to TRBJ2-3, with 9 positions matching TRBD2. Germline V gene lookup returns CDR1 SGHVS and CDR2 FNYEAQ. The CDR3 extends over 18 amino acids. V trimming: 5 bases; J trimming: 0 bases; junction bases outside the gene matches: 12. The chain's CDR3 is CASSRWRTSVTSTDTQYF. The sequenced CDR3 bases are TGTGCCAGCAGCCGATGGAGGACTAGCGTAACTAGCACAGATACG.

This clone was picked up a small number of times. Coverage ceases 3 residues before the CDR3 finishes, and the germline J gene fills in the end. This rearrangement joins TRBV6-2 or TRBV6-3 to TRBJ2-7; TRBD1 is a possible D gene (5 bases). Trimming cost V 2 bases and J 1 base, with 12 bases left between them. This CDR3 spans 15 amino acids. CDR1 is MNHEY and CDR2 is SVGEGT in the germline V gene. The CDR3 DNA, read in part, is TGTGCCAGCAGTTACGCCGCAGGGTTGTCCTACGAG. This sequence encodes CASSYAAGLSYE. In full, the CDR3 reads CASSYAAGLSYEQYF.

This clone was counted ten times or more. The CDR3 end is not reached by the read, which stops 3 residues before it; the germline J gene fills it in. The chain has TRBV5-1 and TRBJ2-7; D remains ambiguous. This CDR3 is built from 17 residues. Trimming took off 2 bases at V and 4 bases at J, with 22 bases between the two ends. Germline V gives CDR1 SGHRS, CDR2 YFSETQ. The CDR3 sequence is CASSFRNDSPKIYEQYF. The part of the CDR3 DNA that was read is TGCGCCAGCAGCTTTCGTAATGATTCACCTAAGATATACGAG.

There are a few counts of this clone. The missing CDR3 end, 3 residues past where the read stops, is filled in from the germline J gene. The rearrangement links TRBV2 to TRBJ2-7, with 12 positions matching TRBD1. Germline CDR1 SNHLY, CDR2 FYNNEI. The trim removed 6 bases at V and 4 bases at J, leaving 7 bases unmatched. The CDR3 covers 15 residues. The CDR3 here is CASRAGTGGLYEQYF. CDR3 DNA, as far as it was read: TGTGCCAGCAGAGCGGGGACAGGGGGCTTATACGAG.

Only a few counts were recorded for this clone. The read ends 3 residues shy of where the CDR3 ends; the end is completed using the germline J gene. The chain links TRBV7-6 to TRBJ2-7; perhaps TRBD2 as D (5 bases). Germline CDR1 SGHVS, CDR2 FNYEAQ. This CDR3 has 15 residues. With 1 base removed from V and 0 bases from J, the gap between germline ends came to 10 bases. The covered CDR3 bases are TGTGCCAGCAGCTTAGTTCTAGCCAACTCCTACGAG. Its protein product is CASSLVLANSYE. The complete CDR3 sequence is CASSLVLANSYEQYF. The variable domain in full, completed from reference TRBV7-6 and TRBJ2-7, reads GAGVSQSPRYKVTKRGQDVALRCDPISGHVSLYWYRQALGQGPEFLTYFNYEAQQDKSGLPNDRFSAERPEGSISTLTIQRTEQRDSAMYRCASSLVLANSYEQYFGPGTRLTVT.

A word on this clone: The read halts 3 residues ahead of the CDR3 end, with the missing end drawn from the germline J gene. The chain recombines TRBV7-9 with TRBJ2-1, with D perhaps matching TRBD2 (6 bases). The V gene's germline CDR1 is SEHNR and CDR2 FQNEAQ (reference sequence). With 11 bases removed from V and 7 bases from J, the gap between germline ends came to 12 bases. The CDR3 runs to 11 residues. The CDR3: CAGLLANEQFF. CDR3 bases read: TGTGCCGGACTTCTAGCGAATGAG.

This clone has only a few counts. Partial CDR3 DNA: TGTGCCAGCCACGACAGGGTCAACGGTCAGCCC. Protein sequence: CASHDRVNGQP. The full-length CDR3 reads as CASHDRVNGQPQHF. The rearrangement links TRBV2 to TRBJ1-5; TRBD1 aligns across 7 bases. With the read ending 3 residues before the CDR3 end, the germline J gene is used to fill in that end. J gave up 6 bases and V 8 bases, and 10 bases lay outside the gene matches. The length of the CDR3 is 14 residues. Looked up from germline, CDR1 is SNHLY and CDR2 is FYNNEI.

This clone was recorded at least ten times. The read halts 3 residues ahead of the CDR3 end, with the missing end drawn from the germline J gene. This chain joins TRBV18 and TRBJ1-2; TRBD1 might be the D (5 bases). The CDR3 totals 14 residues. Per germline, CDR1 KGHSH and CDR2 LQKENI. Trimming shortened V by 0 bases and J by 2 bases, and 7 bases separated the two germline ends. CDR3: CASSPPGHNYGYTF. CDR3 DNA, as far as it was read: TGTGCCAGCTCACCACCAGGACACAACTATGGC. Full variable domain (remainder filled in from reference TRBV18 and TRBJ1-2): NAGVMQNPRHLVRRRGQEARLRCSPMKGHSHVYWYRQLPEEGLKFMVYLQKENIIDESGMPKERFSAEFPKEGPSILRIQQVVRGDSAAYFCASSPPGHNYGYTFGSGTRLTVV.

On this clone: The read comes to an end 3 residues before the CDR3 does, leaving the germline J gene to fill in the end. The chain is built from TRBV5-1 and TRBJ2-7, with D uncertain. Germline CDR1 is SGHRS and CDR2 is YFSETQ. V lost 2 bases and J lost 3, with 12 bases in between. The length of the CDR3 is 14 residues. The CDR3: CASSLTGINYEQYF. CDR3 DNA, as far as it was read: TGCGCCAGCAGCTTAACGGGTATTAACTACGAG.